The 25 T cell receptor beta chains below come from one sample, sequenced in a study of identical twins. From the 5' RACE reads, TCRdb called clonotypes with MiXCR, one entry per CDR3 protein. This sample has some 900,000 distinct CDR3 sequences, with approximately 13% found just once. The same specimen was also included in a second study, on yellow fever vaccine responses in identical twins.

Sequenced input: PBMCs. The receptors stem from a woman aged 18 to 35 in good health.

V and J are TRBV5-1 and TRBJ2-7, with 10 bases lining up with TRBD1. CDR3 size: 15 residues. CDR1 SGHRS and CDR2 YFSETQ come from the germline V gene. V trimming: 4 bases; J trimming: 2 bases; junction bases outside the gene matches: 6. For the CDR3, the DNA is TGCGCCAGCAGCCCCCGGACAGGGGGTACCTACGAGCAGTACTTC. This sequence encodes CASSPRTGGTYEQYF.

In this sample, this clonotype turned up a few times. The chain recombines TRBV29-1 with TRBJ1-1; D ambiguous. The germline gives CDR1 SQVTM, CDR2 ANQGSEA. V dropped 3 bases and J dropped 5 bases, with 13 bases sitting between them. The CDR3 runs 13 residues. The CDR3 here is CSVDVALGTEAFF. CDR3 nucleotide sequence: TGCAGCGTTGATGTCGCCTTGGGTACTGAAGCTTTCTTT.

This clonotype has more than one count but fewer than ten. The gene calls are TRBV7-2 and TRBJ2-1; D is perhaps TRBD1 (7 bases). The CDR3 is 16 amino acids. From germline, CDR1 is SGHTA and CDR2 FQGNSA. With 5 bases removed from V and 6 bases from J, the gap between germline ends came to 20 bases. In DNA, the CDR3 is TGTGCCAGCAGCACCCGCGGGACAGCAGGACCCAATGAGCAGTTCTTC. It is translated as CASSTRGTAGPNEQFF. Looking up the rest from reference TRBV7-2 and TRBJ2-1 gives the full variable domain: GAGVSQSPSNKVTEKGKDVELRCDPISGHTALYWYRQSLGQGLEFLIYFQGNSAPDKSGLPSDRFSAERTGGSVSTLTIQRTQQEDSAVYLCASSTRGTAGPNEQFFGPGTRLTVL.

This clonotype was detected ten times or more. The chain's CDR3 is CASSFSGAYYNEQFF. For the CDR3, the DNA is TGTGCCAGCAGTTTTAGCGGCGCCTATTACAATGAGCAGTTCTTC. The V gene is TRBV12-3 or TRBV12-4, the J gene TRBJ2-1; tentatively, D is TRBD2 (6 bases). The CDR3 covers 15 residues. Deletions cut 3 bases from V and 4 bases from J, with 13 bases between.

This clonotype was recorded many times. The chain couples TRBV7-9 to TRBJ1-1; unclear D gene. V was shortened by 6 bases and J by 1 base, with 6 bases between the two germline ends. Looked up from germline, CDR1 is SEHNR and CDR2 is FQNEAQ (reference sequence). This CDR3 comprises 12 residues. This CDR3 reads CASSGQNTEAFF. The CDR3 region has the DNA TGTGCCAGCAGTGGGCAGAACACTGAAGCTTTCTTT.

The chain combines TRBV13 with TRBJ2-3; tentative D call: TRBD2 (6 bases). Germline V lookup: CDR1 PRHDT, CDR2 FYEKMQ (reference sequence). V was cut by 6 bases and J by 6 bases, with 13 bases left in between. This CDR3 has 13 residues. CDR3 sequence (DNA): TGTGCCAGCAGGGGTCCGGAGGGGGATACGCAGTATTTT. This translates into CASRGPEGDTQYF.

This chain uses TRBV12-3 or TRBV12-4 with TRBJ2-1; 8 nucleotides align to TRBD2. The V gene end was trimmed by 10 bases and the J gene end by 1 base; junction bases not matched to a gene: 6. The length of the CDR3 is 14 residues. The CDR3, as DNA: TGTGCCACCACAAGCGGGAGTTCCTACAATGAGCAGTTCTTC. Translated, it gives CATTSGSSYNEQFF.

This clonotype appeared many times. CDR3 nucleotides: TGCGCCAGCAGCCAAGGGACAGGGCCAACCTACGAGCAGTACGTC. Translated: CASSQGTGPTYEQYV. The V call is TRBV4-1, the J call TRBJ2-7; TRBD1 matches 8 bases. The V segment lost 1 base and the J segment 2 bases; nucleotides outside the gene matches: 4. Germline V lookup: CDR1 MGHRA, CDR2 YSYEKL. CDR3 length: 15 amino acids.

This clonotype was observed a few times. This chain connects TRBV27 to TRBJ1-4; no reliable D call. V lost 2 bases, J lost 8 bases, and 12 bases lay in between. The CDR3 covers 14 residues. Looked up from germline, CDR1 is MNHEY and CDR2 is SMNVEV (reference sequence). The CDR3 region is CASSLHSVTEKLFF. CDR3 in DNA: TGTGCCAGCAGTTTACATAGCGTGACGGAAAAACTGTTTTTT.

The sample holds a few counts of this clonotype. CDR3 amino acids: CSASAENTGELFF. The CDR3 DNA reads TGCAGTGCTAGCGCCGAGAACACCGGGGAGCTGTTTTTT. V gene TRBV20-1 combines with J gene TRBJ2-2; D gene unclear. The germline CDR1 and CDR2 sequences are DFQATT and SNEGSKA (reference sequence). The ends were cut back, 3 bases at V and 1 base at J, with 6 bases in the middle. This CDR3 has 13 amino acids.

The chain employs TRBV28 and TRBJ1-6; possible D gene TRBD1, 6 bases. Trimming pared 3 bases from V and 3 bases from J, leaving 9 bases between. Germline V gene data show CDR1 as MDHEN and CDR2 as SYDVKM. CDR3 length: 15 residues. CDR3: CASSFRTDYNSPLHF. In DNA form, the CDR3 reads TGTGCCAGCAGTTTTAGGACAGACTATAATTCACCCCTCCACTTT.

The chain recombines TRBV10-2 with TRBJ2-7, with TRBD1 identical over 11 bases. The CDR3 runs to 14 residues. J gave up 6 bases and V 3 bases, and 4 bases lay outside the gene matches. CDR1 and CDR2 from the germline V gene are WSHSY and SAAADI. CDR3 protein: CASSEWTGGTEQYV. In DNA, the CDR3 is TGCGCCAGCAGTGAATGGACAGGGGGCACCGAGCAGTACGTC.

This clonotype was counted a few times. The V gene is TRBV20-1, the J gene TRBJ1-6, with a possible D match to TRBD1 (6 bases). CDR1 DFQATT and CDR2 SNEGSKA come from the germline V gene (reference sequence). The CDR3 is 16 amino acids. Trimming pared 1 base from V and 1 base from J, leaving 11 bases between. The CDR3 here is CSARAIQGSYNSPLHF. The CDR3 coding sequence is TGCAGTGCTAGAGCCATTCAGGGGTCCTATAATTCACCCCTCCACTTT.

This clonotype was counted a few times. V is TRBV15 and J is TRBJ2-1; D gene ambiguous. Germline V gene data show CDR1 as LNHNV and CDR2 as YYDKDF (reference sequence). CDR3 length equals 16 residues. Trimming took off 5 bases at V and 5 bases at J, with 19 bases between the two ends. This CDR3 is CATSALELKEHNEQFF. The CDR3 bases are TGTGCCACCAGCGCCCTCGAGTTAAAGGAACACAATGAGCAGTTCTTC.

The table lists this clonotype with a count of one. The chain couples TRBV6-1 to TRBJ2-5; no clear D. The CDR3 has 10 amino acids. V was trimmed by 5 bases and J by 6 bases, leaving 4 bases between them. Germline V CDR1 and CDR2: MNHNS, SASEGT. The CDR3 sequence: CASSRQTQYF. Here the CDR3 DNA reads TGTGCCAGCAGTAGGCAGACCCAGTACTTC.

This chain joins TRBV3-1 and TRBJ2-3; D tentatively fits TRBD1 or TRBD2 (6 bases each). The CDR3 has 15 residues. V was cut by 8 bases and J by 1 base, with 16 bases left in between. Per the germline V gene, CDR1 is LGHDT and CDR2 is YNNKEL (reference sequence). CDR3 in amino acids: CASCPLGGRTDTQYF. CDR3 coding DNA: TGTGCCAGCTGCCCCTTAGGGGGGCGCACAGATACGCAGTATTTT.

This chain uses TRBV20-1 with TRBJ2-3, with TRBD2 matching 11 bases. The germline CDR1 and CDR2 sequences are DFQATT and SNEGSKA (reference sequence). Trimming removed 0 bases from V and 6 bases from J; junction bases left unmatched: 5. The CDR3 runs to 15 residues. The CDR3 region is CSARDGLAGMDTQYF. CDR3 sequence (DNA): TGCAGTGCTAGAGATGGACTAGCGGGTATGGATACGCAGTATTTT.

The genes are TRBV5-4 and TRBJ1-2; 7 nucleotides align to TRBD1. The CDR3 covers 14 residues. Losses at the gene ends were 1 base for V and 2 bases for J; bases not matched to a gene: 2. The V gene's germline CDR1 is SGHNT and CDR2 YYREEE (reference sequence). CDR3 sequence reads: CASSLQGENYGYTF. In nucleotides, the CDR3 is TGTGCCAGCAGCTTGCAGGGGGAGAACTATGGCTACACCTTC.

The V gene is TRBV7-9, the J gene TRBJ1-5; TRBD1 matches at 8 bases. The CDR3 has 15 amino acids. The germline CDR1 and CDR2 sequences are SEHNR and FQNEAQ (reference sequence). The V and J ends lost 5 bases and 5 bases, in that order; junction bases with no gene match: 8. The CDR3 bases are TGTGCCAGCAGCCAAAGCCCGACAGGGGATCAGCCCCAGCATTTT. Residues: CASSQSPTGDQPQHF.

This clonotype was observed a few times. The V call is TRBV7-6, the J call TRBJ2-1; 9 bases agree with TRBD2. The germline gives CDR1 SGHVS, CDR2 FNYEAQ. The CDR3 is 21 residues long. V gave up 1 base and J gave up 0 bases; unmatched junction bases: 16. Here the CDR3 DNA reads TGTGCCAGCAGCTTAGAATCCCGCGGGAGGGCCTTCTATAGCTCCTACAATGAGCAGTTCTTC. Amino acid sequence: CASSLESRGRAFYSSYNEQFF.

This clonotype was seen ten or more times. The rearrangement joins TRBV10-3 to TRBJ2-7, with 10 positions matching TRBD2. V was clipped by 3 bases and J by 5 bases; unmatched bases: 7. CDR3 length equals 15 residues. Germline V gives CDR1 ENHRY, CDR2 SYGVKD. The CDR3 loop reads CAISDFSGRTNEQYF. CDR3 sequence (DNA): TGTGCCATCAGTGATTTTAGCGGGAGGACTAACGAGCAGTACTTC.

The gene calls are TRBV10-3 and TRBJ2-5; 7 positions match TRBD2. The V gene end was trimmed by 8 bases and the J gene end by 1 base; junction bases not matched to a gene: 7. In germline, CDR1 is ENHRY, CDR2 SYGVKD. This CDR3 is 14 amino acids long. The CDR3 loop reads CAIQAGRRQETQYF. The CDR3 DNA reads TGTGCCATCCAAGCGGGGAGACGCCAAGAGACCCAGTACTTC.

The V call is TRBV7-8, the J call TRBJ2-3; D gene unclear. The germline gives CDR1 SGHVS, CDR2 FQNEAQ. The ends were cut back, 2 bases at V and 10 bases at J, with 10 bases in the middle. The CDR3 is 12 amino acids. CDR3 sequence (DNA): TGTGCCAGCAGCTTATCACCTGGGGCGCAGTATTTT. Amino acids: CASSLSPGAQYF.

Only a few counts were recorded for this clonotype. The gene calls are TRBV4-1 and TRBJ2-3; D unresolved. Trimming cost V 0 bases and J 6 bases, with 16 bases left between them. Per the germline V gene, CDR1 is MGHRA and CDR2 is YSYEKL. The CDR3 is 16 residues long. The CDR3 DNA sequence: TGCGCCAGCAGCCAAGAGGCGGTCCCCTCCGGCGATACGCAGTATTTT. Translating it yields CASSQEAVPSGDTQYF.

This clonotype has more than one count but fewer than ten. The chain combines TRBV12-3 or TRBV12-4 with TRBJ2-1; 8 nucleotides match TRBD2. The CDR3 covers 13 residues. Trimming took 7 bases from V and 10 from J; bases not matched to a gene: 9. CDR3 amino acids: CASKSGREEEQFF. The CDR3 DNA follows: TGTGCCAGCAAGAGCGGGAGAGAAGAAGAGCAGTTCTTC.